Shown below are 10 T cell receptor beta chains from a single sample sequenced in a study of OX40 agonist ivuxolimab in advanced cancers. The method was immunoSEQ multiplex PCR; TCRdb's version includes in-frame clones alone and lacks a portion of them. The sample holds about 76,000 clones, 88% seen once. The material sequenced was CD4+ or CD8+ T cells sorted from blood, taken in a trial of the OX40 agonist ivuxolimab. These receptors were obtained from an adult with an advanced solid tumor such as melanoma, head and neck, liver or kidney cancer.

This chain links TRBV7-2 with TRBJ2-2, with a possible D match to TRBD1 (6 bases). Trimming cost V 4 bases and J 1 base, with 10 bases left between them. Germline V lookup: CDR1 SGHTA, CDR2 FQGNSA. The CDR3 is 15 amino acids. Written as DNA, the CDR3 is TGTGCCAGCAGCTATGACAGGAGGAACACCGGGGAGCTGTTTTTT. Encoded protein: CASSYDRRNTGELFF.

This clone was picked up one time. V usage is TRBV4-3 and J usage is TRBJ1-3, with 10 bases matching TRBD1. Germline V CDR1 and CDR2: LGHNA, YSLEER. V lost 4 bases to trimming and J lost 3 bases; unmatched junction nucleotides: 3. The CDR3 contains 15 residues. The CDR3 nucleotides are TGCGCCAGCAGCCTAGGACAGGGGGGTGGAAACACCATATATTTT. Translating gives CASSLGQGGGNTIYF.

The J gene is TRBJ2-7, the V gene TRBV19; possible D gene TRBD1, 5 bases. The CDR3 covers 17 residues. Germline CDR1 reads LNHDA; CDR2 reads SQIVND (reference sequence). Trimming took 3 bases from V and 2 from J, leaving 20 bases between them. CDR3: CASSIKLRATGAYEQYF. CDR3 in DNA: TGTGCCAGTAGTATCAAGCTACGGGCCACAGGAGCCTACGAGCAGTACTTC.

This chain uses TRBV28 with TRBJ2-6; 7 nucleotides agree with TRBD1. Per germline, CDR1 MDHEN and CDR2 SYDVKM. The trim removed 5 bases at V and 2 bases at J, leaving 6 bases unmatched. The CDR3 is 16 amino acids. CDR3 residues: CASSLPQGAGANVLTF. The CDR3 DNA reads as TGTGCCAGCAGTCTTCCTCAGGGGGCTGGGGCCAACGTCCTGACTTTC.

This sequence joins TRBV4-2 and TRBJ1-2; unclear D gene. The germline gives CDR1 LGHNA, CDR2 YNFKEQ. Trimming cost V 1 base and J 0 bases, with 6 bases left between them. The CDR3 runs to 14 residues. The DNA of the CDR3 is TGTGCCAGCAGCCAAGGAGGGTCTAACTATGGCTACACCTTC. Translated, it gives CASSQGGSNYGYTF.

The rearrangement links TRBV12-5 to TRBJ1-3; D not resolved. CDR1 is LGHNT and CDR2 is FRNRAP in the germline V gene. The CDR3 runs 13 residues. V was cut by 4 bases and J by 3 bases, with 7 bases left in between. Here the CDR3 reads CASGSSGGNTIYF. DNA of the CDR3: TGTGCTAGTGGTTCCTCGGGTGGAAACACCATATATTTT.

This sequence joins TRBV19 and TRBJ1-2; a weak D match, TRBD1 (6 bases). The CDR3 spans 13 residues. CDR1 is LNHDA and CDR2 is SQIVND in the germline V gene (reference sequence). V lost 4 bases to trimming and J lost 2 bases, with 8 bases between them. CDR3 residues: CASSTTGNYGYTF. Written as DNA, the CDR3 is TGTGCCAGTAGTACGACAGGAAACTATGGCTACACCTTC.

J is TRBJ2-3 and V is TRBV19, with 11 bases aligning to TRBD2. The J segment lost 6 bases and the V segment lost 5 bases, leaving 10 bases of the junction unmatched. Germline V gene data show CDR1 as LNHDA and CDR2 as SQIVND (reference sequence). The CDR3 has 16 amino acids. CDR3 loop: CASSLKLAGAPDTQYF. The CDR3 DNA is TGTGCCAGTAGTCTAAAACTAGCGGGAGCTCCGGATACGCAGTATTTT.

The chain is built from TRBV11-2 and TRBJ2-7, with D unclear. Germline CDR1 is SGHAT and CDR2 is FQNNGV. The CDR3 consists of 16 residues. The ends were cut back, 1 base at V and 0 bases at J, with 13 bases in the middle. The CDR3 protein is CASSLVLGVSSYEQYF. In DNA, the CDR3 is TGTGCCAGCAGCTTAGTTCTTGGGGTTAGCTCCTACGAGCAGTACTTC.

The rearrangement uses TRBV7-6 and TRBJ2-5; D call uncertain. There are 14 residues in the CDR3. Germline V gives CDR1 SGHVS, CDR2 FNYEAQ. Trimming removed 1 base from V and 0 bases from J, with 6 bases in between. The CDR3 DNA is TGTGCCAGCAGCTTAGAGGGTAACCAAGAGACCCAGTACTTC. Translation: CASSLEGNQETQYF.